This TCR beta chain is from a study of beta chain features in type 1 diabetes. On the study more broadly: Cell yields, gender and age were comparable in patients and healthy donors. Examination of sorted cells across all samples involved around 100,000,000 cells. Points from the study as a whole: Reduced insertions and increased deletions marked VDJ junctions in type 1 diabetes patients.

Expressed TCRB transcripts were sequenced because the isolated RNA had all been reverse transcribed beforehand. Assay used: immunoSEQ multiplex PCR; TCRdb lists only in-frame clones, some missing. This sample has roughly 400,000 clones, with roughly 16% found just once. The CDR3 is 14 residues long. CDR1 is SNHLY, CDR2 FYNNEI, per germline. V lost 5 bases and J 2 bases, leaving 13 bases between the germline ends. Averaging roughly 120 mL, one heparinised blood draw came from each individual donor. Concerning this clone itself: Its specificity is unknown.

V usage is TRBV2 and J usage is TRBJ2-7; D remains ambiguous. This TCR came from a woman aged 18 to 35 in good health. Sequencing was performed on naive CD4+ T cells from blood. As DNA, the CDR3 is TGTGCCAGCAGTAGGAACACGGGTCCCTACGAGCAGTACTTC. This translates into CASSRNTGPYEQYF.